These T cell receptor beta chains were read from a single sample in a study of T cells in narcolepsy. Here immunoSEQ multiplex PCR was the method, and the copy in TCRdb shows in-frame clones only, minus some. The table shows over 9,000 clones, with around 94% occurring only once. Specimen: CD45RA- memory CD4+ T cells from PBMCs. Receptors originate from a human donor with narcolepsy. CDR3s leave out the opening cysteine and the closing phenylalanine or tryptophan. A D gene is named only where the DNA matches it firmly.

ASSADRWSYEQY	TRBJ2-7	TRBD1	TRBV6-1
ACQGARNSPLH	TRBJ1-6	TRBD1	TRBV30
ASSQGRLAGADTQY	TRBJ2-3	TRBD2	TRBV4-2
AWHGQWVNTEAF	TRBJ1-1	.	TRBV30
ATNPRASGGNEQF	TRBJ2-1	TRBD2	TRBV19
ASRSRLASDTYEQY	TRBJ2-7	TRBD2	TRBV19
ASSQGQGNTGELF	TRBJ2-2	TRBD1	TRBV11-3
ASSLMTHNYGYT	TRBJ1-2	.	TRBV5-6
ASSFSSGKSGYNEQF	TRBJ2-1	TRBD2	TRBV5-1
ASRDEGRGYEQY	TRBJ2-7	.	TRBV10-2
ASSLIPPRGVQF	TRBJ2-1	.	TRBV5-1
ASSFLRGTPNQQTQY	TRBJ2-5	TRBD2	TRBV7-9
ASSLEGGDQPQH	TRBJ1-5	.	TRBV5-1
ATSRGGNDRHGYT	TRBJ1-2	.	TRBV15
ASDGPMRPYEQY	TRBJ2-7	.	TRBV6-1
ASSLPQVDKVH	TRBJ1-6	.	TRBV7-2
ASSRQIEAF	TRBJ1-1	.	TRBV7-9